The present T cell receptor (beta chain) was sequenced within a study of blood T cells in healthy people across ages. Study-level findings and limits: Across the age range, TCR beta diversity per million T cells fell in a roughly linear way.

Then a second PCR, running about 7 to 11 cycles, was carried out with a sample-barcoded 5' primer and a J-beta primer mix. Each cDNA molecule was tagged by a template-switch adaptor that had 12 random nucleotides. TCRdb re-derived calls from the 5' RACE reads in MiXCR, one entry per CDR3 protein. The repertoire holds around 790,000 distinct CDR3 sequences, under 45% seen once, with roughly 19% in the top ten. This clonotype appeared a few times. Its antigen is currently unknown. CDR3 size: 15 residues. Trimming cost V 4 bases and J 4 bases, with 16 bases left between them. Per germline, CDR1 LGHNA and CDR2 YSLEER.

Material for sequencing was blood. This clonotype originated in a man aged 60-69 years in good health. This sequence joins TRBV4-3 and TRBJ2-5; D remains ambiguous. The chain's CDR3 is CASSPTPEGRETQYF. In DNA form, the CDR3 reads TGCGCCAGCAGCCCTACCCCGGAAGGGCGAGAGACCCAGTACTTC.